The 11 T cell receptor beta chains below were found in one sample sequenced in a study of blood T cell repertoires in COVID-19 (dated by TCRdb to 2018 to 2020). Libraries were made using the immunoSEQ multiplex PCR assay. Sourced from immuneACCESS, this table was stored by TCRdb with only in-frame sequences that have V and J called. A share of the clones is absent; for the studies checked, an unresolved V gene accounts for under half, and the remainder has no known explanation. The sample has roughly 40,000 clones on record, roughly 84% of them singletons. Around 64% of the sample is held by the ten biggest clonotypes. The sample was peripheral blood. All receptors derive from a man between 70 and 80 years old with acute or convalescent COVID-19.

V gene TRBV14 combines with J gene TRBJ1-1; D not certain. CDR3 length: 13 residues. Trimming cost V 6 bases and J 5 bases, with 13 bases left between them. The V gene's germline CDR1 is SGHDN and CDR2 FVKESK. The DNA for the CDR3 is TGTGCCAGCAGTCTCTCGGTTCGGACTGAAGCTTTCTTT. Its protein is CASSLSVRTEAFF. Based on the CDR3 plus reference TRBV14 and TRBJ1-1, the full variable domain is EAGVTQFPSHSVIEKGQTVTLRCDPISGHDNLYWYRRVMGKEIKFLLHFVKESKQDESGMPNNRFLAERTGGTYSTLKVQPAELEDSGVYFCASSLSVRTEAFFGQGTRLTVV.

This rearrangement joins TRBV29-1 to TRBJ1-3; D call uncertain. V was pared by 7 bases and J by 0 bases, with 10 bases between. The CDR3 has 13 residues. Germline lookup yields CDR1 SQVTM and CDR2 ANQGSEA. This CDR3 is CSGYLASGNTIYF. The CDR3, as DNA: TGCAGCGGCTACTTAGCCTCTGGAAACACCATATATTTT.

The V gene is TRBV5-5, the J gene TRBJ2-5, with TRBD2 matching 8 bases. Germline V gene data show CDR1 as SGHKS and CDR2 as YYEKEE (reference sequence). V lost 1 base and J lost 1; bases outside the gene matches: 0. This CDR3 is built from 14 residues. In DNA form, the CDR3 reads TGTGCCAGCAGCTTGCGGGGGGGCCAAGAGACCCAGTACTTC. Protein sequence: CASSLRGGQETQYF.

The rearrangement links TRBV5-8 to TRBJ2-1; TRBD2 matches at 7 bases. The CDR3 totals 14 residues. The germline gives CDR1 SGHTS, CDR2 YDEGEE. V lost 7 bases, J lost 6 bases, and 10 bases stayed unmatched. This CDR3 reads CASLTGLTGNEQFF. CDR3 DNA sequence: TGTGCCAGCCTTACGGGACTAACCGGCAATGAGCAGTTCTTC.

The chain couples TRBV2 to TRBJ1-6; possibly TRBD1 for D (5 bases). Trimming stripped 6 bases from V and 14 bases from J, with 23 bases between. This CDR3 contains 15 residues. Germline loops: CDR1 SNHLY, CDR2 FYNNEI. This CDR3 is CASRDRDLGVSALHF. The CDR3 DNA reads TGTGCCAGCAGGGACCGGGACTTAGGGGTATCGGCCCTCCACTTT.

In DNA form, the CDR3 reads TGTGCCAGCAGCTTTGGAGCGGGAGGCGTGGGTGAGCAGTACTTC. Translation: CASSFGAGGVGEQYF. The genes are TRBV7-2 and TRBJ2-7, with 9 nucleotides matching TRBD2. Germline loops: CDR1 SGHTA, CDR2 FQGNSA. The CDR3 has 15 residues. J was trimmed by 7 bases and V by 3 bases; bases with no gene match: 10.

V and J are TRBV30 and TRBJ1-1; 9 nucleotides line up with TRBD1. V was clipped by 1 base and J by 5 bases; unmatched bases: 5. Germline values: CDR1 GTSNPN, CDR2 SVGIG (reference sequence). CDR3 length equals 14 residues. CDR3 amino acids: CAWSEGTGNTEAFF. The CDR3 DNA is TGTGCCTGGAGTGAGGGGACAGGGAATACTGAAGCTTTCTTT.

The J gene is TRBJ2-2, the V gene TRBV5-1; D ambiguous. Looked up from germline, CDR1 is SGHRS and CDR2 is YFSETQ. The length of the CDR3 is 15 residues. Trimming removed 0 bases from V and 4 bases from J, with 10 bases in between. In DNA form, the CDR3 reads TGCGCCAGCAGCTTGGTACAGTCTGGCACCGGGGAGCTGTTTTTT. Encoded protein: CASSLVQSGTGELFF.

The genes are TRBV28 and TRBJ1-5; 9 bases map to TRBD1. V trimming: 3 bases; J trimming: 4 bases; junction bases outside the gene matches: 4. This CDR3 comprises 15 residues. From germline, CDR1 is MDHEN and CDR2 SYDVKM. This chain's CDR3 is CASSFDRGVNQPQHF. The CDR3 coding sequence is TGTGCCAGCAGTTTCGACAGGGGGGTGAATCAGCCCCAGCATTTT.

The CDR3 DNA sequence: TGTGCCCCGTGCGGCAGCAATCAGCCCCAGCATTTT. Its protein is CAPCGSNQPQHF. This chain links TRBV21-1 with TRBJ1-5. TRBV21-1 is listed as a pseudogene. CDR3 length: 12 amino acids.

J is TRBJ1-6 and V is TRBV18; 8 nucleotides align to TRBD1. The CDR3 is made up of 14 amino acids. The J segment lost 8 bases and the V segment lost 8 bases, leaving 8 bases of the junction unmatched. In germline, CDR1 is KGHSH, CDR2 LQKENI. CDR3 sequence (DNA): TGTGCCAGCCGCGCCCCAGGGGGCGATTCACCCCTCCACTTT. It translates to CASRAPGGDSPLHF.